Listed below are T cell receptor beta chains from one sample, sequenced in a study of blood T cell repertoires in COVID-19. Using immunoSEQ multiplex PCR, the repertoire was profiled, and TCRdb retains in-frame clones only, with some absent. The table has fewer than 200,000 clones, about 79% seen once; the top ten hold roughly 25%. Sequencing was done on a sample of peripheral blood. The receptors here all came from a woman between 70 and 85 years old with acute or convalescent COVID-19. The CDR3 runs from the conserved cysteine through the conserved F or W. The order of the fields is clone size, J gene, V gene, D gene, CDR3 protein, CDR3 DNA. The D gene is left open where the match is weak. Only part of the rows carry a size: once, few, many, or a class if the clone is expanded.

abundance: NA
j_gene: TRBJ1-1
v_gene: TRBV6-1
d_gene: NA
CDR3aa: CASSGLLAARGDTEAFF
CDR3nt: TGTGCCAGCAGTGGCCTATTGGCCGCGCGGGGGGACACTGAAGCTTTCTTT

abundance: NA
j_gene: TRBJ1-2
v_gene: TRBV19
d_gene: NA
CDR3aa: CASMRGFGYTF
CDR3nt: TGTGCCAGCATGAGGGGGTTTGGCTACACCTTC

abundance: NA
j_gene: TRBJ1-2
v_gene: TRBV30
d_gene: NA
CDR3aa: CAWASRGTYGYTF
CDR3nt: TGTGCCTGGGCTTCTAGGGGGACCTATGGCTACACCTTC

abundance: NA
j_gene: TRBJ2-1
v_gene: TRBV2
d_gene: TRBD1
CDR3aa: CASSWDRTYNEQFF
CDR3nt: TGTGCCAGCAGTTGGGACAGAACCTACAATGAGCAGTTCTTC

abundance: NA
j_gene: TRBJ2-7
v_gene: TRBV5-8
d_gene: NA
CDR3aa: CASGWQGSSYEQYF
CDR3nt: TGTGCCAGCGGCTGGCAGGGGTCGTCCTACGAGCAGTACTTC

abundance: once
j_gene: TRBJ1-4
v_gene: TRBV12-3/TRBV12-4
d_gene: TRBD1
CDR3aa: CASSDRANEKLFF
CDR3nt: TGTGCCAGCAGTGACAGGGCTAATGAAAAACTGTTTTTT

abundance: NA
j_gene: TRBJ1-1
v_gene: TRBV3-1/TRBV3-2
d_gene: NA
CDR3aa: CASSASLDTEAFF
CDR3nt: TGTGCCAGCAGCGCGTCTTTGGACACTGAAGCTTTCTTT

abundance: NA
j_gene: TRBJ2-7
v_gene: TRBV3-1/TRBV3-2
d_gene: NA
CDR3aa: CASSQVNGGEQYF
CDR3nt: TGTGCCAGCAGCCAAGTAAACGGAGGCGAGCAGTACTTC

abundance: NA
j_gene: TRBJ2-3
v_gene: TRBV27
d_gene: NA
CDR3aa: CASSFQASTDTQYF
CDR3nt: TGTGCCAGCAGTTTTCAGGCAAGCACAGATACGCAGTATTTT

abundance: NA
j_gene: TRBJ2-2
v_gene: TRBV30
d_gene: NA
CDR3aa: CAWSGTAGNTGELFF
CDR3nt: TGTGCCTGGAGTGGAACGGCAGGGAACACCGGGGAGCTGTTTTTT

abundance: NA
j_gene: TRBJ2-7
v_gene: TRBV7-9
d_gene: NA
CDR3aa: CASSLGQGMDEQYF
CDR3nt: TGTGCCAGCAGCTTAGGGCAGGGTATGGACGAGCAGTACTTC

abundance: NA
j_gene: TRBJ1-1
v_gene: TRBV2
d_gene: NA
CDR3aa: CASSGKGQMNTEAFF
CDR3nt: TGTGCCAGCAGTGGGAAGGGGCAGATGAACACTGAAGCTTTCTTT